The next 8 T cell receptor beta chains were all read from a single sample in a study of vaccination and CD4 T cells after COVID-19. The antigens for these receptors are not known. Regarding treatment: roughly nine-day PBMC culture with coronavirus spike peptide pools or control peptides (ViraFEST assay). The unexposed donor's CD4+ T cells were collected before the COVID-19 pandemic (2011-2018). Sequencing of the DNA from cultured CD4+ T cells was carried out with the Oncomine TCR Beta short-read assay. TCRdb fed the PCR reads into MiXCR, producing one record per CDR3 protein. The sample has thousands of distinct CDR3 sequences; 31% are singletons. Material for sequencing was CD4+ T cells from blood, cultured in vitro. These receptors all come from a human donor in good health.

The chain is built from TRBV5-8 and TRBJ2-5; D may be TRBD2 (7 bases). V dropped 3 bases and J dropped 5 bases, with 17 bases sitting between them. The germline CDR1 and CDR2 sequences are SGHTS and YDEGEE. The CDR3 length is 15 residues. CDR3 amino acids: CASSSAGASGETQYF. CDR3 sequence (DNA): TGTGCCAGCAGCTCCGCGGGGGCGAGTGGGGAGACCCAGTACTTC.

This clonotype has more than one count but fewer than ten. The genes are TRBV6-1 and TRBJ2-2; a possible D gene is TRBD1 (6 bases). The CDR3 consists of 14 residues. Trimming left V 10 bases short and J 5 bases short, with 17 bases between. Looked up from germline, CDR1 is MNHNS and CDR2 is SASEGT. As DNA, the CDR3 is TGTGCCACCAGGACAGTTAGTATTACCGGGGAGCTGTTTTTT. Its translation: CATRTVSITGELFF.

This clonotype has just a few counts. The genes are TRBV2 and TRBJ1-2; possible D gene TRBD1, 6 bases. The V and J ends lost 5 bases and 6 bases respectively, with 10 bases between them. Germline CDR1 reads SNHLY; CDR2 reads FYNNEI. The CDR3 extends over 12 amino acids. CDR3 loop: CASSRDTDGYTF. DNA for the CDR3: TGTGCCAGCAGTCGGGACACCGATGGCTACACCTTC.

The chain recombines TRBV5-1 with TRBJ2-5; 7 nucleotides match TRBD1. There are 15 residues in the CDR3. V dropped 4 bases and J dropped 2; count of bases not matched to a gene: 8. In germline, CDR1 is SGHRS, CDR2 YFSETQ. CDR3 coding DNA: TGCGCCAGCAGCCCCACTAACAGGGGTCAAGAGACCCAGTACTTC. It codes for CASSPTNRGQETQYF.

This clonotype has just a few counts. CDR3 bases: TGTGCCAGCAGTACAGGGTTAGCTAACTATGGCTACACCTTC. Translated, it gives CASSTGLANYGYTF. This chain joins TRBV11-2 and TRBJ1-2; maybe TRBD1 (6 bases). With 6 bases removed from V and 0 bases from J, the gap between germline ends came to 11 bases. There are 14 residues in the CDR3. Germline loops: CDR1 SGHAT, CDR2 FQNNGV.

This chain links TRBV7-3 with TRBJ2-4; D not certain. Trimming took 3 bases from V and 0 from J, leaving 3 bases between them. The CDR3 has 13 amino acids. Germline V gene sequence: CDR1 SGHTA, CDR2 FQGTGA. DNA of the CDR3: TGTGCCAGCAGCTTTACAGCCAAAAACATTCAGTACTTC. This encodes CASSFTAKNIQYF.

This clonotype was found a few times. The gene calls are TRBV10-2 and TRBJ1-5; D is ambiguous. CDR1 is WSHSY and CDR2 is SAAADI in the germline V gene. The V end was cut by 0 bases, the J end by 3 bases, with 6 bases between. This CDR3 comprises 14 residues. CDR3 sequence reads: CASSESELNQPQHF. The CDR3 bases are TGCGCCAGCAGTGAGTCTGAACTCAATCAGCCCCAGCATTTT.

This clonotype has just one count. The gene calls are TRBV2 and TRBJ2-2; 7 nucleotides agree with TRBD1. V gave up 6 bases and J gave up 2 bases; unmatched junction bases: 3. The V gene's germline CDR1 is SNHLY and CDR2 FYNNEI. This CDR3 has 14 amino acids. Here the CDR3 DNA reads TGTGCCAGCAGACGGGACAGAAACACCGGGGAGCTGTTTTTT. Its translation is CASRRDRNTGELFF. The full variable domain, completed using reference TRBV2 and TRBJ2-2, is EPEVTQTPSHQVTQMGQEVILRCVPISNHLYFYWYRQILGQKVEFLVSFYNNEISEKSEIFDDQFSVERPDGSNFTLKIRSTKLEDSAMYFCASRRDRNTGELFFGEGSRLTVL.